This T cell receptor beta chain was sequenced for a study of siplizumab effects on memory and regulatory T cells. The CDR3 totals 15 residues. Looked up from germline, CDR1 is SGHRS and CDR2 is YFSETQ. The V gene lost 4 bases and the J gene lost 5 bases, with 16 bases spanning the gap. To note about this clone: The antigen is undetermined.

Points from the study as a whole: Versus under 35% in controls, the mappable alloreactive CD4+ clones averaged approximately 69% Treg-derived with siplizumab. In unstimulated cells, naive T cells appeared more diverse than memory T cells and seemed major alloresponse contributors.

TCR templates numbering 75,000 to 100,000 were assayed per sample. Method: immunoSEQ multiplex PCR; TCRdb's copy keeps in-frame clones and lacks some. The sample shows about 82,000 clones, about 91% of them seen only once. The clonotype was recovered from a human donor in good health. V gene TRBV5-1 combines with J gene TRBJ1-5, with D possibly being TRBD1 (6 bases). The sequenced material came from Tregs sorted from blood. CDR3 bases: TGCGCCAGCAGCAGGGGGGACTCTGACCATCAGCCCCAGCATTTT. Translation: CASSRGDSDHQPQHF.